The subject of this entry is one TCR beta chain. What it recognizes is unknown. Building the TCR beta libraries relied on iRepertoire HTBI primers, and CDR3 regions underwent Arm-PCR. TCRdb reanalysed the multiplex PCR reads using MiXCR and keeps one entry per CDR3 protein. The table lists roughly 500,000 distinct CDR3 sequences, approximately 21% of them singletons. The data were taken from a study of regulatory T cells in long-lasting Graves disease. Study as a whole: Over-5-year antithyroid drug use with positive TSH receptor antibodies defined persistent Graves' disease in the study.

Whole-study findings and limits: Analyses excluded thyroid tissue, covering peripheral blood alone.

The time point was: persistent/refractory GD, antithyroid drugs over 5 years with positive TRAb. Generation of the TCR library employed RNA extracted from PBMCs. The receptor was derived from a female donor with Graves disease. This sample comprised peripheral blood mononuclear cells (PBMCs), obtained when the disease was refractory, from a patient treated with antithyroid drugs.

The CDR3 DNA reads as TGTGCCAGCAGCCAGGACAGCAGCTCCTACGAGCAGTACTTC. This gives the protein CASSQDSSSYEQYF. The chain carries TRBV4-2 and TRBJ2-7; TRBD1 is a possible D gene (6 bases). Germline CDR1 reads LGHNA; CDR2 reads YNFKEQ. Trimming took off 3 bases at V and 0 bases at J, with 9 bases between the two ends. CDR3 length: 14 amino acids.